This passage covers 16 T cell receptor beta chains from one sample sequenced in a study of blood T cell repertoires in COVID-19. The assay was immunoSEQ multiplex PCR, and TCRdb's table has in-frame clones only and misses some. This sample has 150,000 or so clones, with roughly 86% found just once. Specimen: peripheral blood. All receptors come from a woman in her 70s with COVID-19, enrolled during active disease.

This clone was recorded a few times. The rearrangement links TRBV7-3 to TRBJ2-2, with a tentative D call TRBD1 (6 bases). The CDR3 loop spans 16 amino acids. Germline loops: CDR1 SGHTA, CDR2 FQGTGA. The V and J ends lost 1 base and 2 bases respectively, with 11 bases between them. CDR3 nucleotides: TGTGCCAGCAGCTTAATAGGCAGGGGCAACACCGGGGAGCTGTTTTTT. Translating gives CASSLIGRGNTGELFF.

The chain is built from TRBV18 and TRBJ2-7; maybe TRBD2 (6 bases). Germline CDR1 KGHSH, CDR2 LQKENI. Trimming left V 1 base short and J 5 bases short, with 12 bases between. This CDR3 spans 14 amino acids. CDR3 sequence (DNA): TGTGCCAGCTCACCACGGTCCGGGGAGGACGAGCAGTACTTC. Its translation: CASSPRSGEDEQYF.

This chain links TRBV2 with TRBJ1-4, with D unresolved. Looked up from germline, CDR1 is SNHLY and CDR2 is FYNNEI. This CDR3 comprises 15 residues. The V gene lost 6 bases and the J gene lost 7 bases, with 18 bases spanning the gap. CDR3 in amino acids: CASRAPGRVVEKLFF. The CDR3 nucleotides are TGTGCCAGCAGAGCCCCGGGGAGGGTTGTTGAAAAACTGTTTTTT. The full variable domain, its missing parts supplied by reference TRBV2 and TRBJ1-4, is EPEVTQTPSHQVTQMGQEVILRCVPISNHLYFYWYRQILGQKVEFLVSFYNNEISEKSEIFDDQFSVERPDGSNFTLKIRSTKLEDSAMYFCASRAPGRVVEKLFFGSGTQLSVL.

This chain links TRBV24-1 with TRBJ2-3; 8 bases fit TRBD2. This CDR3 region has 16 residues. The germline V gene encodes CDR1 KGHDR and CDR2 SFDVKD. With V trimmed by 6 bases and J by 8 bases, 15 bases remained unmatched. CDR3 sequence reads: CATSRGGPALGTTQYF. The CDR3 DNA follows: TGTGCCACCAGTCGCGGGGGGCCCGCCCTGGGCACTACGCAGTATTTT.

The chain uses TRBV27 and TRBJ2-1; maybe TRBD1 (5 bases). The CDR3 is made up of 14 amino acids. Between the trimmed V and J ends, which lost 5 bases and 7 bases, there was a span of 15 bases. Germline assignment: CDR1 MNHEY and CDR2 SMNVEV (reference sequence). Here the CDR3 DNA reads TGTGCCAGCAGTGGTGGGGCCTTTAGGAATGAGCAGTTCTTC. This gives the protein CASSGGAFRNEQFF.

This chain links TRBV28 with TRBJ1-2, with 10 bases lining up with TRBD1. The V gene's germline CDR1 is MDHEN and CDR2 SYDVKM. The CDR3 has 16 amino acids. The V and J ends lost 6 bases and 7 bases, in that order; junction bases with no gene match: 14. The CDR3: CASRFPGQGVVGGYTF. CDR3 bases: TGTGCCAGCAGATTTCCTGGACAGGGGGTGGTAGGTGGCTACACCTTC.

Only a few counts were recorded for this clone. The chain links TRBV7-9 to TRBJ1-4, with 10 bases fitting TRBD1. Germline assignment: CDR1 SEHNR and CDR2 FQNEAQ (reference sequence). V was clipped by 8 bases and J by 1 base; unmatched bases: 1. This CDR3 comprises 14 residues. The CDR3 protein is CASDRGQTNEKLFF. CDR3 nucleotides: TGTGCCAGCGACAGGGGGCAAACTAATGAAAAACTGTTTTTT.

The chain carries TRBV28 and TRBJ1-5; 7 bases fit TRBD1. The J segment lost 4 bases and the V segment lost 3 bases, leaving 6 bases of the junction unmatched. This CDR3 has 15 residues. Germline-derived CDR1 and CDR2 are MDHEN and SYDVKM. DNA of the CDR3: TGTGCCAGCAGTTTGGGGGCGACAGGGAATCAGCCCCAGCATTTT. This gives the protein CASSLGATGNQPQHF. Using reference TRBV28 and TRBJ1-5 for the parts outside the CDR3, the full variable domain is DVKVTQSSRYLVKRTGEKVFLECVQDMDHENMFWYRQDPGLGLRLIYFSYDVKMKEKGDIPEGYSVSREKKERFSLILESASTNQTSMYLCASSLGATGNQPQHFGDGTRLSIL.

Note on this clone: The identical CDR3 is also encoded by other nucleotide sequences in the sample. The chain uses TRBV2 and TRBJ1-5; tentative D call: TRBD1 (6 bases). This CDR3 has 15 amino acids. CDR1 and CDR2 (germline): SNHLY, FYNNEI. The V gene lost 0 bases and the J gene lost 7 bases, with 13 bases spanning the gap. CDR3 in amino acids: CASSEARGAGQPQHF. The CDR3 nucleotides read TGTGCCAGCAGTGAAGCGCGGGGGGCCGGGCAGCCCCAGCATTTT.

The gene calls are TRBV4-1 and TRBJ1-3; D is possibly TRBD1 (5 bases). The length of the CDR3 is 15 residues. V lost 4 bases to trimming and J lost 1 base, with 11 bases between them. CDR1 and CDR2 from the germline V gene are MGHRA and YSYEKL. The CDR3 spells CASSLARGSGNTIYF. DNA for the CDR3: TGCGCCAGCAGCCTCGCCCGGGGGTCTGGAAACACCATATATTTT.

V gene TRBV7-2 combines with J gene TRBJ1-6; no firm D call. CDR3 length equals 14 residues. Germline V gene sequence: CDR1 SGHTA, CDR2 FQGNSA. V lost 5 bases to trimming and J lost 10 bases, with 15 bases between them. For the CDR3, the DNA is TGTGCCAGCAGCCCTATGGGTAGCGGGTCACCCCTCCACTTT. This gives the protein CASSPMGSGSPLHF.

The chain employs TRBV7-9 and TRBJ2-5; 11 positions agree with TRBD2. V shed 6 bases and J 1 base; nucleotides not matched to a gene: 7. CDR1 and CDR2 (germline): SEHNR, FQNEAQ (reference sequence). The CDR3 runs 16 residues. Here the CDR3 reads CASSEGLAVTQETQYF. In DNA form, the CDR3 reads TGTGCCAGCAGTGAGGGACTAGCGGTAACCCAAGAGACCCAGTACTTC.

V usage is TRBV18 and J usage is TRBJ1-2; D might be TRBD1 (6 bases). Germline V lookup: CDR1 KGHSH, CDR2 LQKENI. Trimming took off 6 bases at V and 1 base at J, with 15 bases between the two ends. CDR3 size: 15 residues. CDR3: CASSLQGTYNYGYTF. Written as DNA, the CDR3 is TGTGCCAGCTCGTTACAGGGAACTTATAACTATGGCTACACCTTC.

The J gene is TRBJ1-5, the V gene TRBV30; no clear D. The CDR3 has 14 amino acids. Germline assignment: CDR1 GTSNPN and CDR2 SVGIG (reference sequence). The V end was cut by 0 bases, the J end by 4 bases, with 10 bases between. CDR3 in DNA: TGTGCCTGGAGTGTAGGCAGGATGAATCAGCCCCAGCATTTT. This sequence encodes CAWSVGRMNQPQHF.

The gene calls are TRBV1 and TRBJ2-4; the D call of TRBD2 is as the table states it, not checked on the DNA. TRBV1 is a recognized pseudogene. This CDR3 contains 18 residues. CDR3 DNA: TGCACCAGCAGCCTGGGGGCGGGGGGGCTGATTGGAATTAACATTCAGTACTTC. It translates to CTSSLGAGGLIGINIQYF.

The chain carries TRBV2 and TRBJ1-4, with 9 bases fitting TRBD1. The CDR3 totals 15 residues. J gave up 6 bases and V 2 bases, and 4 bases lay outside the gene matches. Germline assignment: CDR1 SNHLY and CDR2 FYNNEI. The CDR3 DNA follows: TGTGCCAGCAGTGAATTACAGGGGGCGGATGAAAAACTGTTTTTT. Translated: CASSELQGADEKLFF.